The 25 T cell receptor beta chains given below trace back to one sample, sequenced in a study of blood T cell repertoires in COVID-19. Only in-frame clones appear in the TCRdb table, and some are missing; sequencing was by immunoSEQ multiplex PCR. The data show approximately 200,000 clones, about 80% seen once. Material for sequencing was PBMCs or T cells enriched from blood (not recorded which). Every receptor here comes from a man between 40 and 49 years old who had recovered from COVID-19.

The CDR3 DNA follows: TGTGCCAGCAGGGGGACAGGGCTAACTGAAGCTTTCTTT. Encoded protein: CASRGTGLTEAFF. The chain links TRBV12-3 or TRBV12-4 to TRBJ1-1; TRBD1 aligns across 9 bases. The trim removed 6 bases at V and 5 bases at J, leaving 4 bases unmatched. The CDR3 extends over 13 amino acids.

This chain uses TRBV18 with TRBJ2-1, with 11 bases aligning to TRBD2. J was trimmed by 5 bases and V by 3 bases; bases with no gene match: 12. Germline V gene data show CDR1 as KGHSH and CDR2 as LQKENI. This CDR3 is 18 amino acids long. CDR3: CASSPRTKLAGADNEQFF. The CDR3 nucleotides are TGTGCCAGCTCACCCAGAACGAAACTAGCGGGGGCCGACAATGAGCAGTTCTTC. Full variable domain (outside the CDR3, taken from reference TRBV18 and TRBJ2-1): NAGVMQNPRHLVRRRGQEARLRCSPMKGHSHVYWYRQLPEEGLKFMVYLQKENIIDESGMPKERFSAEFPKEGPSILRIQQVVRGDSAAYFCASSPRTKLAGADNEQFFGPGTRLTVL.

The chain joins TRBV4-1 to TRBJ1-2; D gene uncertain. The CDR3 runs to 16 residues. CDR1 and CDR2 from the germline V gene are MGHRA and YSYEKL. V lost 4 bases to trimming and J lost 5 bases, with 20 bases between them. CDR3 nucleotide sequence: TGCGCCAGCAGCCGTGGCCAATCCTCTGGCCAATATGGCTACACCTTC. It codes for CASSRGQSSGQYGYTF.

CDR3 nucleotide sequence: TGTGCCAGCAGCGTAGACACGGGGAACTATGGCTACACCTTC. Amino acids: CASSVDTGNYGYTF. This chain connects TRBV9 to TRBJ1-2; the D is unclear. The CDR3 has 14 amino acids. V was pared by 0 bases and J by 2 bases, with 8 bases between. Germline values: CDR1 SGDLS, CDR2 YYNGEE. The whole variable domain, filled in from reference TRBV9 and TRBJ1-2, reads DSGVTQTPKHLITATGQRVTLRCSPRSGDLSVYWYQQSLDQGLQFLIQYYNGEERAKGNILERFSAQQFPDLHSELNLSSLELGDSALYFCASSVDTGNYGYTFGSGTRLTVV.

V is TRBV2 and J is TRBJ1-1, with D possibly matching TRBD1 (5 bases). From germline, CDR1 is SNHLY and CDR2 FYNNEI. The CDR3 length is 15 residues. Trimming took 8 bases from V and 5 from J, leaving 21 bases between them. Here the CDR3 reads CASSIQGAAGTEAFF. The DNA of the CDR3 is TGTGCCAGCTCCATACAAGGGGCAGCGGGGACTGAAGCTTTCTTT.

The chain uses TRBV19 and TRBJ2-5; 14 bases fit TRBD2. Looked up from germline, CDR1 is LNHDA and CDR2 is SQIVND (reference sequence). This CDR3 contains 15 residues. The trim removed 7 bases at V and 2 bases at J, leaving 3 bases unmatched. The CDR3 loop is CASNGLAGGQETQYF. CDR3 coding DNA: TGTGCCAGTAATGGACTAGCGGGGGGACAAGAGACCCAGTACTTC.

The table lists this clone with a few counts. The V call is TRBV9, the J call TRBJ1-5, with 8 nucleotides matching TRBD1. The CDR3 sequence is 17 residues long. V lost 5 bases to trimming and J lost 1 base; unmatched junction nucleotides: 11. CDR1 is SGDLS and CDR2 is YYNGEE in the germline V gene. In nucleotides, the CDR3 is TGTGCCAGCAGACCTCCCCAGGGGGCAGGCAGCAATCAGCCCCAGCATTTT. Its protein is CASRPPQGAGSNQPQHF.

This clone was seen just once. The chain links TRBV7-3 to TRBJ1-1; possible D gene TRBD1, 5 bases. The CDR3 is made up of 15 amino acids. Per the germline V gene, CDR1 is SGHTA and CDR2 is FQGTGA. V was clipped by 5 bases and J by 1 base, with 14 bases between them. CDR3 sequence reads: CASSPAGGSNTEAFF. CDR3 coding DNA: TGTGCCAGCAGCCCGGCGGGGGGATCGAACACTGAAGCTTTCTTT.

The chain joins TRBV7-8 to TRBJ2-7; perhaps TRBD2 as D (5 bases). Germline CDR1 SGHVS, CDR2 FQNEAQ. The CDR3 contains 15 residues. Trimming removed 5 bases from V and 4 bases from J, with 18 bases in between. The CDR3 here is CASSPAATKAYEQYF. In nucleotides, the CDR3 is TGTGCCAGCAGCCCAGCGGCGACAAAGGCATACGAGCAGTACTTC.

This chain links TRBV19 with TRBJ1-1, with 7 bases matching TRBD1. The CDR3 runs 16 residues. Germline CDR1 and CDR2: LNHDA and SQIVND (reference sequence). J lost 0 bases, V lost 4 bases, and 8 bases had no gene match. CDR3 in DNA: TGTGCCAGTAGTAGAGGGACAGCTATTATGAACACTGAAGCTTTCTTT. This gives the protein CASSRGTAIMNTEAFF.

The chain joins TRBV9 to TRBJ2-1; TRBD1 is a possible D gene (5 bases). Trimming left V 1 base short and J 5 bases short, with 13 bases between. Germline CDR1 SGDLS, CDR2 YYNGEE. The CDR3 has 15 amino acids. CDR3 residues: CASSVYRGSNNEQFF. The CDR3 nucleotides read TGTGCCAGCAGCGTATATAGGGGATCGAACAATGAGCAGTTCTTC. Using reference TRBV9 and TRBJ2-1 for the parts outside the CDR3, the full variable domain is DSGVTQTPKHLITATGQRVTLRCSPRSGDLSVYWYQQSLDQGLQFLIQYYNGEERAKGNILERFSAQQFPDLHSELNLSSLELGDSALYFCASSVYRGSNNEQFFGPGTRLTVL.

CDR3 region: CASSLQGYEQYF. The CDR3 DNA sequence: TGTGCCAGCAGCCTACAGGGGTACGAGCAGTACTTC. J is TRBJ2-7 and V is TRBV14, with TRBD1 matching over 7 bases. Germline CDR1 and CDR2: SGHDN and FVKESK. CDR3 size: 12 residues. V lost 4 bases and J lost 4; bases outside the gene matches: 1.

The rearrangement joins TRBV1 to TRBJ2-3; the table's TRBD2 call for D was not verified on the DNA. TRBV1 is a documented pseudogene. The CDR3 contains 16 residues. The CDR3 sequence is CTSNLKLGRRADTQYF. DNA for the CDR3: TGCACCAGCAACCTTAAACTAGGGAGAAGAGCAGATACGCAGTATTTT.

V and J are TRBV20-1 and TRBJ1-4; 8 nucleotides match TRBD1. V lost 3 bases to trimming and J lost 8 bases; unmatched junction nucleotides: 2. This CDR3 region has 12 residues. Germline V lookup: CDR1 DFQATT, CDR2 SNEGSKA (reference sequence). Here the CDR3 reads CSASPGGEKLFF. The DNA of the CDR3 is TGCAGTGCTAGTCCAGGGGGCGAAAAACTGTTTTTT.

This chain connects TRBV5-1 to TRBJ1-2; TRBD1 matches at 7 bases. V lost 3 bases to trimming and J lost 4 bases; unmatched junction nucleotides: 15. CDR3 length: 17 amino acids. The V gene's germline CDR1 is SGHRS and CDR2 YFSETQ. The chain's CDR3 is CASSWTGTETARYGYTF. DNA of the CDR3: TGCGCCAGCAGCTGGACCGGGACAGAAACCGCTCGCTATGGCTACACCTTC.

This chain's CDR3 is CATSDSSLDTQYF. CDR3 nucleotides: TGTGCCACCAGTGATTCCTCCTTGGATACGCAGTATTTT. This rearrangement joins TRBV24-1 to TRBJ2-3; D is undetermined. Germline CDR1 reads KGHDR; CDR2 reads SFDVKD. This CDR3 region has 13 residues. V was shortened by 2 bases and J by 6 bases, with 8 bases between the two germline ends.

The chain employs TRBV11-2 and TRBJ1-1; D might be TRBD1 (5 bases). This CDR3 is 15 amino acids long. Germline lookup yields CDR1 SGHAT and CDR2 FQNNGV. The V end lost 5 bases, the J end lost 3 bases, and 16 bases lay between the germline ends. The CDR3 DNA is TGTGCCAGCAGCCCGCTGGGGGGAACCCACACTGAAGCTTTCTTT. The encoded protein is CASSPLGGTHTEAFF. The full variable domain, with the rest looked up from reference TRBV11-2 and TRBJ1-1, is EAGVAQSPRYKIIEKRQSVAFWCNPISGHATLYWYQQILGQGPKLLIQFQNNGVVDDSQLPKDRFSAERLKGVDSTLKIQPAKLEDSAVYLCASSPLGGTHTEAFFGQGTRLTVV.

The chain joins TRBV7-9 to TRBJ2-7; a weak D match, TRBD2 (6 bases). Between the trimmed V and J ends, which lost 4 bases and 2 bases, there was a span of 15 bases. This CDR3 has 15 amino acids. Per germline, CDR1 SEHNR and CDR2 FQNEAQ (reference sequence). CDR3 region: CASSSGGAGTYEQYF. In DNA, the CDR3 is TGTGCCAGCAGCTCAGGCGGGGCAGGGACCTACGAGCAGTACTTC.

The rearrangement links TRBV25-1 to TRBJ1-2; 8 nucleotides line up with TRBD1. With 8 bases clipped from V and 2 bases from J, the junction kept 7 bases outside the gene matches. From germline, CDR1 is MGHDK and CDR2 SYGVNS. The CDR3 totals 14 residues. CDR3 amino acids: CASRPDRVNYGYTF. The CDR3 DNA follows: TGTGCCAGCCGCCCGGACAGGGTCAACTATGGCTACACCTTC.

This chain connects TRBV18 to TRBJ1-1, with TRBD1 matching over 8 bases. Germline assignment: CDR1 KGHSH and CDR2 LQKENI. This CDR3 has 14 residues. With V trimmed by 5 bases and J by 7 bases, 9 bases remained unmatched. CDR3 loop: CASSSGHRGDEAFF. The DNA of the CDR3 is TGTGCCAGCTCATCAGGTCACAGGGGGGATGAAGCTTTCTTT.

This clone appeared a single time. This rearrangement joins TRBV19 to TRBJ1-5, with TRBD1 identical over 12 bases. Trimming cost V 10 bases and J 3 bases; bases outside gene matches: 22. The CDR3 runs to 20 residues. Looked up from germline, CDR1 is LNHDA and CDR2 is SQIVND (reference sequence). The CDR3 nucleotides read TGTGCCACCAGATCTCCCGCAGGGGGACAGGGGGCTAAGGTCAATCAGCCCCAGCATTTT. Residues: CATRSPAGGQGAKVNQPQHF.

The rearrangement links TRBV18 to TRBJ1-5; TRBD1 agrees at 8 bases. V gave up 0 bases and J gave up 11 bases; unmatched junction bases: 12. The CDR3 consists of 16 residues. Germline values: CDR1 KGHSH, CDR2 LQKENI. The CDR3 sequence is CASSPPGQDQGKAQHF. Here the CDR3 DNA reads TGTGCCAGCTCACCACCGGGACAGGACCAGGGTAAGGCCCAGCATTTT.

The gene calls are TRBV5-1 and TRBJ1-2; perhaps TRBD1 as D (5 bases). This CDR3 is built from 14 residues. Trimming removed 4 bases at V and 8 bases at J, with 18 bases between. Germline V lookup: CDR1 SGHRS, CDR2 YFSETQ. DNA for the CDR3: TGCGCCAGCAGCGTGACCGGGGGAGCGGGAGGCTACACCTTC. It translates to CASSVTGGAGGYTF.

This chain connects TRBV10-3 to TRBJ1-5; D is possibly TRBD1 (6 bases). The CDR3 extends over 12 amino acids. CDR1 is ENHRY and CDR2 is SYGVKD in the germline V gene. The ends were cut back, 10 bases at V and 3 bases at J, with 10 bases in the middle. This chain's CDR3 is CATHRVNQPQHF. The CDR3 region has the DNA TGTGCCACACACAGGGTCAATCAGCCCCAGCATTTT.

This clone was recorded a few times. The chain employs TRBV5-4 and TRBJ2-5, with D possibly matching TRBD2 (6 bases). Trimming took off 4 bases at V and 4 bases at J, with 20 bases between the two ends. Germline assignment: CDR1 SGHNT and CDR2 YYREEE (reference sequence). This CDR3 contains 16 residues. This CDR3 is CASSPGGQGRRETQYF. CDR3 sequence (DNA): TGTGCCAGCAGCCCCGGAGGGCAGGGACGAAGAGAGACCCAGTACTTC.